The text below deals with one T cell receptor (beta chain). Per the authors' pipeline: Estimation of nucleated cell counts relied on the amplification of reference gene primers. Produced via immunoSEQ multiplex PCR; TCRdb's table is partial and in-frame only. That table supplies the V and J calls and clone size; D and trimming were determined from the DNA. The profile shows under 350,000 clones, around 87% of them singletons. The V segment lost 5 bases and the J segment 5 bases; nucleotides outside the gene matches: 15. Germline V gives CDR1 SGHAT, CDR2 FQNNGV. The CDR3 is 18 amino acids. This sample was included in a study of blood T cell repertoires in COVID-19. Overall study context: Collection of acute and convalescent COVID-19 samples took place in the United States, Italy and Spain. Nucleic acid was either cDNA or gDNA, and it came from T cells, B-cell-depleted T cells, or PBMCs.

Sequenced sample: peripheral blood. The chain is built from TRBV11-2 and TRBJ2-2; 9 positions match TRBD1. This TCR derives from a man between 65 and 85 years old with acute or convalescent COVID-19. The DNA for the CDR3 is TGTGCCAGCAGCCCAGCCCCGAGAGGGACAGGGTGGACCGGGGAGCTGTTTTTT. The encoded protein is CASSPAPRGTGWTGELFF.